This T cell receptor beta chain was retrieved from a study of T cells in localized non-small cell lung cancer. Some clones are missing from TCRdb's copy, which holds only in-frame ones; the method was immunoSEQ multiplex PCR. The sample records about 20,000 clones, about 87% being singletons. This CDR3 is built from 15 residues. Germline CDR1 SGHVS, CDR2 FNYEAQ. V was pared by 2 bases and J by 3 bases, with 11 bases between. The source material was PBMCs, sampled before any cancer treatment. This TCR was recovered from a man aged 40 to 70 with stage II squamous cell lung carcinoma. The gene calls are TRBV7-6 and TRBJ1-5; D remains ambiguous. The CDR3 DNA follows: TGTGCCAGCAGCTTATCTCGTGGTTTCAATCAGCCCCAGCATTTT. It is translated as CASSLSRGFNQPQHF.